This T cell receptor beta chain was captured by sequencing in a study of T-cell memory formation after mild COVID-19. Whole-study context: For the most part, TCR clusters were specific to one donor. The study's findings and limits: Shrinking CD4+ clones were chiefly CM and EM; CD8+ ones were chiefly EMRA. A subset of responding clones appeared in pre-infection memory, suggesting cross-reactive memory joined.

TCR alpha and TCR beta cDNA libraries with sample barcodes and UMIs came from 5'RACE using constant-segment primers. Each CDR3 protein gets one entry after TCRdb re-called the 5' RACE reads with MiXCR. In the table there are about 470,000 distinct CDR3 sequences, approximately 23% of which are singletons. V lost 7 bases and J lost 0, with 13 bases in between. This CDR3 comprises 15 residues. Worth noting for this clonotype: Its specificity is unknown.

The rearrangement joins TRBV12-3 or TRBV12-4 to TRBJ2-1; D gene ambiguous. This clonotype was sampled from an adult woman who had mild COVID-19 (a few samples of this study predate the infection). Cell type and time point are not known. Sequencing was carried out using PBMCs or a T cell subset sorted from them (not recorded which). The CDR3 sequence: CASTDPSSSYNEQFF. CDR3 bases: TGTGCCAGCACCGACCCATCGAGCTCCTACAATGAGCAGTTCTTC.